This T cell receptor (beta chain) was captured in a study of cytomegalovirus exposure and HLA in healthy donors. The study, taken as a whole, reports: 150 or so TCR beta chains were listed as cytomegalovirus-associated.

This clone turned up a few times. Its antigen is currently unknown. Primers: 60 Vbeta forward and 13 Jbeta reverse. Sequenced by immunoSEQ multiplex PCR; TCRdb stores in-frame clones only, minus some. Of 280,000 or so clones listed, about 90% are singletons. J gave up 3 bases and V 4 bases, and 6 bases lay outside the gene matches. CDR3 length: 15 amino acids. CDR1 SGHNT and CDR2 YYREEE come from the germline V gene (reference sequence). This receptor was obtained from a young woman in good health and CMV-seronegative. Input material: PBMCs. V and J are TRBV5-4 and TRBJ2-2, with 7 nucleotides matching TRBD1. The CDR3 region has the DNA TGTGCCAGCAGCCCTAGACAGGGTTACACCGGGGAGCTGTTTTTT. Translation gives CASSPRQGYTGELFF.